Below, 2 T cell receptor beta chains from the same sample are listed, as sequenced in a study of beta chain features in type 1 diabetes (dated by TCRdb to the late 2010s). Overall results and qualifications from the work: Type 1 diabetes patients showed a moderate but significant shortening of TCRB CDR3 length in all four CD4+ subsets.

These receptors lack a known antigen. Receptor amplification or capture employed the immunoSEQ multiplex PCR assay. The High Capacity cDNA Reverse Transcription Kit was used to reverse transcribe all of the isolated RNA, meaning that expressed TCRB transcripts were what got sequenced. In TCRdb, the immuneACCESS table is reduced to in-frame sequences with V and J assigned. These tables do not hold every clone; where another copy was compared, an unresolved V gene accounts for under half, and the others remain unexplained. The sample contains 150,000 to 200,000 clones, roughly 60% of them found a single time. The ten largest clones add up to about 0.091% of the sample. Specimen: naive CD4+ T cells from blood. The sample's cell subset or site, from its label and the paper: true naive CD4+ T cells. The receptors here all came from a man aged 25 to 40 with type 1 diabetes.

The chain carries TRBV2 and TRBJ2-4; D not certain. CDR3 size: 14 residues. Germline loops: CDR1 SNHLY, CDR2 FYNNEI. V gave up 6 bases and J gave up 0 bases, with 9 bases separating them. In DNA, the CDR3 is TGTGCCAGCAGGTCTAGGATAGCCAAAAACATTCAGTACTTC. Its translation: CASRSRIAKNIQYF.

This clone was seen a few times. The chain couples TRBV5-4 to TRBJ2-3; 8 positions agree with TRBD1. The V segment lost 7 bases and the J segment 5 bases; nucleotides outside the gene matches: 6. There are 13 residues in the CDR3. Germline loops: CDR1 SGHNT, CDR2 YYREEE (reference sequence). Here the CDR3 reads CASQDRDRDTQYF. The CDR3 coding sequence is TGTGCCAGCCAGGACAGGGACAGAGATACGCAGTATTTT.